This TCR beta chain comes out of a study of cytomegalovirus exposure and HLA in healthy donors. Germline V lookup: CDR1 LNHDA, CDR2 SQIVND (reference sequence). CDR3 length equals 17 residues. Trimming pared 2 bases from V and 2 bases from J, leaving 16 bases between. Here immunoSEQ multiplex PCR was the method, and the copy in TCRdb shows in-frame clones only, minus some. The sample comprises 250,000 or so clones, more than 85% of which are singletons, and approximately 12% rests with the top ten. Sample: PBMCs. The chain couples TRBV19 to TRBJ1-5; no clear D. This TCR derives from a man between 18 and 35 years old in good health and CMV-seropositive. The DNA of the CDR3 is TGTGCCAGTAGTATATCGAGGGCAAAGAGGGGCAATCAGCCCCAGCATTTT. Its protein product is CASSISRAKRGNQPQHF.